These 10 T cell receptor beta chains were sequenced from one sample in a study of blood T cell repertoires in COVID-19. Profiling relied on immunoSEQ multiplex PCR, and the TCRdb table lists in-frame clones only, not all of them. The sample records some 250,000 clones, 80% to 90% being singletons. Sample: peripheral blood. These receptors originate from a young woman with COVID-19, enrolled during active disease.

The genes are TRBV10-1 and TRBJ1-3; D gene uncertain. Trimming removed 2 bases from V and 1 base from J, with 6 bases in between. The CDR3 totals 14 residues. The germline gives CDR1 WNHNN, CDR2 SYGVQD (reference sequence). The CDR3 region has the DNA TGCGCCAGCAGTGAGGGAGTTTCTGGAAACACCATATATTTT. It yields the protein CASSEGVSGNTIYF.

V is TRBV5-6 and J is TRBJ1-2; no reliable D call. Trimming took off 5 bases at V and 8 bases at J, with 19 bases between the two ends. The CDR3 contains 14 residues. CDR1 SGHDT and CDR2 YYEEEE come from the germline V gene. In DNA form, the CDR3 reads TGTGCCAGCAGACTTTCGCCAGGCCGGGAGGGCTACACCTTC. As protein: CASRLSPGREGYTF.

The rearrangement links TRBV4-1 to TRBJ2-4; D is unclear. Germline V gives CDR1 MGHRA, CDR2 YSYEKL. Trimming shortened V by 5 bases and J by 0 bases, and 17 bases separated the two germline ends. This CDR3 is 17 amino acids long. Here the CDR3 reads CASSAIAVGTAKNIQYF. In DNA, the CDR3 is TGCGCCAGCAGCGCGATAGCAGTGGGTACAGCCAAAAACATTCAGTACTTC.

The V gene is TRBV7-9, the J gene TRBJ2-7, with D tentatively TRBD1 (6 bases). V was trimmed by 5 bases and J by 2 bases, leaving 16 bases between them. Germline V gene sequence: CDR1 SEHNR, CDR2 FQNEAQ (reference sequence). This CDR3 contains 15 residues. The CDR3 protein is CASSHPLDRPYEQYF. The CDR3 DNA reads TGTGCCAGCAGCCACCCCTTGGACAGACCCTACGAGCAGTACTTC. Variable domain in full (rest from reference TRBV7-9 and TRBJ2-7): DTGVSQNPRHKITKRGQNVTFRCDPISEHNRLYWYRQTLGQGPEFLTYFQNEAQLEKSRLLSDRFSAERPKGSFSTLEIQRTEQGDSAMYLCASSHPLDRPYEQYFGPGTRLTVT.

The chain recombines TRBV25-1 with TRBJ2-3; maybe TRBD1 (6 bases). The germline CDR1 and CDR2 sequences are MGHDK and SYGVNS. Trimming pared 5 bases from V and 4 bases from J, leaving 13 bases between. The CDR3 is 14 amino acids. This CDR3 is CASSRDTGPDTQYF. CDR3 nucleotides: TGTGCCAGCAGTCGGGACACGGGGCCAGATACGCAGTATTTT.

This chain joins TRBV11-3 and TRBJ2-3; 10 nucleotides align to TRBD1. Germline values: CDR1 SGHNT, CDR2 YENEEA. V lost 5 bases to trimming and J lost 3 bases; unmatched junction nucleotides: 8. The CDR3 has 16 residues. The chain's CDR3 is CASSPGTGVSTDTQYF. CDR3 nucleotide sequence: TGTGCCAGCAGCCCGGGGACAGGGGTGTCGACAGATACGCAGTATTTT.

The chain combines TRBV20-1 with TRBJ1-1, with a weak D call TRBD1 (6 bases). Trimming stripped 3 bases from V and 7 bases from J, with 27 bases between. The germline V gene has CDR1 DFQATT and CDR2 SNEGSKA (reference sequence). The CDR3 consists of 17 residues. The CDR3 protein is CSASIPRRTGFGYEAFF. As DNA, the CDR3 is TGCAGTGCTAGTATACCCCGACGAACAGGGTTCGGTTATGAAGCTTTCTTT.

The chain uses TRBV28 and TRBJ1-2; a possible D gene is TRBD1 (5 bases). The CDR3 runs 16 residues. V was cut by 6 bases and J by 3 bases, with 20 bases left in between. Germline-derived CDR1 and CDR2 are MDHEN and SYDVKM. CDR3 sequence: CASSPGGIRGDYGYTF. In DNA form, the CDR3 reads TGTGCCAGCAGCCCCGGCGGGATTAGGGGCGACTATGGCTACACCTTC.

This chain connects TRBV5-1 to TRBJ1-6; the D is unclear. Germline CDR1 SGHRS, CDR2 YFSETQ. V shed 6 bases and J shed 0 bases, with 10 bases lying between them. This CDR3 spans 15 amino acids. CDR3 DNA sequence: TGCGCCAGCACCCAACAGAGCTCCTATAATTCACCCCTCCACTTT. Residues: CASTQQSSYNSPLHF.

The chain couples TRBV14 to TRBJ1-6, with D uncertain. The CDR3 spans 14 residues. Trimming pared 2 bases from V and 9 bases from J, leaving 11 bases between. Germline CDR1 is SGHDN and CDR2 is FVKESK. The CDR3 spells CASSQNGMGSPLHF. The CDR3 DNA reads as TGTGCCAGCAGCCAAAACGGGATGGGTTCACCCCTCCACTTT. The variable domain in full, with the rest retrieved from reference TRBV14 and TRBJ1-6, is EAGVTQFPSHSVIEKGQTVTLRCDPISGHDNLYWYRRVMGKEIKFLLHFVKESKQDESGMPNNRFLAERTGGTYSTLKVQPAELEDSGVYFCASSQNGMGSPLHFGNGTRLTVT.